These 5 T cell receptor beta chains were all obtained from the same sample, sequenced in a study of molecular identifiers for immune sequencing clone quantification. TCRdb ran MiXCR on the PCR reads and lists one entry per CDR3 protein. The repertoire holds about 640,000 distinct CDR3 sequences, nearly 20% seen once, with 0.85% in the top ten. What was sequenced was naive CD8+ T cells from blood, with Jurkat cell RNA spiked in. The subset: FACS-sorted CD8+CD4-CCR7+CD45RA+ naive T cells. The receptors derive from a human donor in good health. Some libraries in this study had Jurkat cell RNA spiked in.

Remarks on this clonotype: A much larger clone lies a single base off, so this may be a read error. The chain links TRBV7-9 to TRBJ2-5; D is perhaps TRBD1 (6 bases). The CDR3 loop spans 14 amino acids. Germline V lookup: CDR1 SEHNR, CDR2 FQNEAQ (reference sequence). CDR3 sequence (DNA): TGTGCCAGCAGCCCTACAGGGTTCCAAGAGGCCCAGTACTTC. Residues: CASSPTGFQEAQYF. The full variable domain, in which reference TRBV7-9 and TRBJ2-5 provide the parts outside the CDR3, is DTGVSQNPRHKITKRGQNVTFRCDPISEHNRLYWYRQTLGQGPEFLTYFQNEAQLEKSRLLSDRFSAERPKGSFSTLEIQRTEQGDSAMYLCASSPTGFQEAQYFGPGTRLLVL.

This clonotype was seen repeatedly, ten times or more. V and J are TRBV7-9 and TRBJ2-3, with TRBD2 matching over 8 bases. The CDR3 is 16 residues long. Trimming removed 5 bases from V and 2 bases from J; junction bases left unmatched: 9. Germline CDR1 SEHNR, CDR2 FQNEAQ (reference sequence). CDR3 nucleotide sequence: TGTGCCAGCAGCACCCAAACTAGCGGCTACACAGATACGCAGTATTTT. Its protein product is CASSTQTSGYTDTQYF.

On this clonotype: A much more abundant neighbour one base away suggests this may be a read error. Here the CDR3 reads CASSVVGAEQPQHF. The CDR3, as DNA: TGTGCCAGCAGCGTAGTAGGGGCGGAGCAGCCCCAGCATTTT. The genes are TRBV11-2 and TRBJ1-5, with D possibly TRBD1 on 5 matching bases. V lost 5 bases and J lost 7, with 15 bases in between. The length of the CDR3 is 14 residues. From germline, CDR1 is SGHAT and CDR2 FQNNGV.

This rearrangement joins TRBV27 to TRBJ1-6; 8 bases agree with TRBD1. V dropped 2 bases and J dropped 10; count of bases not matched to a gene: 10. The CDR3 has 16 amino acids. The germline gives CDR1 MNHEY, CDR2 SMNVEV (reference sequence). CDR3 DNA: TGTGCCAGCAGTTTAACTCCCGGACAGGGCTTGTCACCCCTCCACTTT. It yields the protein CASSLTPGQGLSPLHF.

This clonotype was found many times. The gene calls are TRBV9 and TRBJ2-2, with no clear D. The CDR3 runs 16 residues. The germline gives CDR1 SGDLS, CDR2 YYNGEE. V was clipped by 0 bases and J by 0 bases, with 9 bases between them. CDR3 protein: CASSVEGRSNTGELFF. In nucleotides, the CDR3 is TGTGCCAGCAGCGTAGAGGGCAGGTCGAACACCGGGGAGCTGTTTTTT. Variable domain in full (rest from reference TRBV9 and TRBJ2-2): DSGVTQTPKHLITATGQRVTLRCSPRSGDLSVYWYQQSLDQGLQFLIQYYNGEERAKGNILERFSAQQFPDLHSELNLSSLELGDSALYFCASSVEGRSNTGELFFGEGSRLTVL.